These 27 T cell receptor beta chains came from one sample sequenced in a study of CD8+ T cells in alopecia areata. RNA, once extracted, was reverse transcribed into cDNA for use as the sequencing template. This table comes from immunoSEQ multiplex PCR, and its TCRdb copy is limited to in-frame clones, with some not included. The sample contains 120,000 to 150,000 clones, approximately 56% of which appear only once. The specimen was CD8+ T cells sorted from blood. These receptors were obtained from a human donor in good health.

The chain employs TRBV9 and TRBJ1-1; the match to TRBD1 covers 9 bases. Losses at the gene ends were 4 bases for V and 5 bases for J; bases not matched to a gene: 6. CDR1 and CDR2 (germline): SGDLS, YYNGEE. This CDR3 comprises 14 residues. This CDR3 is CASSPGDRETEAFF. As DNA, the CDR3 is TGTGCCAGCAGCCCGGGGGACAGGGAGACTGAAGCTTTCTTT.

This chain uses TRBV29-1 with TRBJ1-2, with 7 positions matching TRBD1. Germline CDR1 is SQVTM and CDR2 is ANQGSEA. The CDR3 is made up of 12 amino acids. After removal of 4 bases from V and 6 bases from J, the junction contained 5 bases not matched to a gene. The CDR3 nucleotides read TGCAGCGTTGGGAGCAGGGGGGATGGCTACACCTTC. Protein sequence: CSVGSRGDGYTF.

The chain uses TRBV28 and TRBJ1-1, with D hard to call. CDR3 length equals 12 residues. The V and J ends lost 4 bases and 0 bases respectively, with 3 bases between them. CDR1 is MDHEN, CDR2 SYDVKM, per germline. CDR3 sequence reads: CASSWVNTEAFF. CDR3 nucleotides: TGTGCCAGCAGTTGGGTGAACACTGAAGCTTTCTTT. The entire variable domain, with the rest obtained from reference TRBV28 and TRBJ1-1, is as follows: DVKVTQSSRYLVKRTGEKVFLECVQDMDHENMFWYRQDPGLGLRLIYFSYDVKMKEKGDIPEGYSVSREKKERFSLILESASTNQTSMYLCASSWVNTEAFFGQGTRLTVV.

The chain has TRBV2 and TRBJ2-7; 9 bases fit TRBD1. The CDR3 has 15 amino acids. The germline gives CDR1 SNHLY, CDR2 FYNNEI. The J segment lost 2 bases and the V segment lost 6 bases, leaving 8 bases of the junction unmatched. In DNA form, the CDR3 reads TGTGCCAGCAGCCCCGGGACAGGGAACACCTACGAGCAGTACTTC. Protein product: CASSPGTGNTYEQYF.

In its sample, this clone was seen a few times. V usage is TRBV2 and J usage is TRBJ2-7; TRBD1 matches 7 bases. CDR3 length: 14 amino acids. With 10 bases clipped from V and 1 base from J, the junction kept 10 bases outside the gene matches. CDR1 and CDR2 (germline): SNHLY, FYNNEI. CDR3 region: CATAGQVSSYEQYF. DNA of the CDR3: TGTGCCACCGCCGGACAGGTTTCATCCTACGAGCAGTACTTC. Based on the CDR3 plus reference TRBV2 and TRBJ2-7, the full variable domain is EPEVTQTPSHQVTQMGQEVILRCVPISNHLYFYWYRQILGQKVEFLVSFYNNEISEKSEIFDDQFSVERPDGSNFTLKIRSTKLEDSAMYFCATAGQVSSYEQYFGPGTRLTVT.

This clone was observed a few times. The chain has TRBV5-1 and TRBJ2-2; D may be TRBD2 (5 bases). Trimming removed 3 bases from V and 0 bases from J, with 9 bases in between. CDR3 length: 15 residues. CDR1 SGHRS and CDR2 YFSETQ come from the germline V gene. Here the CDR3 reads CASSSEGANTGELFF. DNA for the CDR3: TGCGCCAGCAGCTCCGAGGGTGCGAACACCGGGGAGCTGTTTTTT.

The chain carries TRBV27 and TRBJ2-7; D may correspond to TRBD1 or TRBD2 (6 bases each). This CDR3 has 13 amino acids. Deletions cut 8 bases from V and 8 bases from J, with 19 bases between. Germline CDR1 MNHEY, CDR2 SMNVEV (reference sequence). This CDR3 reads CASGAGGGSKQYF. The CDR3, as DNA: TGTGCCAGCGGGGCCGGAGGGGGGAGTAAGCAGTACTTC.

This clone was counted once. The chain is built from TRBV27 and TRBJ1-2; D gene ambiguous. Trimming cost V 6 bases and J 3 bases, with 23 bases left between them. This CDR3 is built from 17 residues. Germline lookup yields CDR1 MNHEY and CDR2 SMNVEV (reference sequence). Here the CDR3 reads CASSPGSPTLFDYGYTF. The CDR3 nucleotides are TGTGCCAGCAGCCCTGGGTCCCCTACCCTATTTGACTATGGCTACACCTTC.

The sample holds a few counts of this clone. The chain combines TRBV19 with TRBJ2-3, with 7 bases aligning to TRBD2. The CDR3 is 14 amino acids. Germline CDR1 LNHDA, CDR2 SQIVND (reference sequence). V was clipped by 5 bases and J by 2 bases; unmatched bases: 4. This CDR3 reads CASSEAGLTDTQYF. For the CDR3, the DNA is TGTGCCAGTAGTGAAGCGGGGCTCACAGATACGCAGTATTTT.

This chain connects TRBV28 to TRBJ1-2, with a tentative D call TRBD1 (5 bases). The germline V and J ends were trimmed by 5 bases and 7 bases, with 17 bases remaining between them. The CDR3 contains 14 residues. CDR1 MDHEN and CDR2 SYDVKM come from the germline V gene. The CDR3, as DNA: TGTGCCAGCAGTACCCCTCAGGGATGGGGTGGCTACACCTTC. This codes for CASSTPQGWGGYTF.

This clone was counted between two and nine times. The chain is built from TRBV29-1 and TRBJ2-5; 9 nucleotides align to TRBD1. Trimming cost V 0 bases and J 5 bases; bases outside gene matches: 10. The CDR3 is 16 amino acids. Germline V lookup: CDR1 SQVTM, CDR2 ANQGSEA. Written as DNA, the CDR3 is TGCAGCGTTGAAGATCCGGGACAGGGAGTGATGGAGACCCAGTACTTC. Protein sequence: CSVEDPGQGVMETQYF.

V usage is TRBV2 and J usage is TRBJ2-1; 8 bases line up with TRBD2. J was trimmed by 4 bases and V by 1 base; bases with no gene match: 3. The V gene's germline CDR1 is SNHLY and CDR2 FYNNEI. This CDR3 spans 15 amino acids. The CDR3 region has the DNA TGTGCCAGCAGTGAAGGGGCGGGAGGTTACAATGAGCAGTTCTTC. It yields the protein CASSEGAGGYNEQFF. The full variable domain, its missing parts supplied by reference TRBV2 and TRBJ2-1, is EPEVTQTPSHQVTQMGQEVILRCVPISNHLYFYWYRQILGQKVEFLVSFYNNEISEKSEIFDDQFSVERPDGSNFTLKIRSTKLEDSAMYFCASSEGAGGYNEQFFGPGTRLTVL.

The chain carries TRBV5-4 and TRBJ1-5; the D gene is possibly TRBD1 (6 bases). CDR1 and CDR2 from the germline V gene are SGHNT and YYREEE (reference sequence). V lost 9 bases and J 4 bases, leaving 17 bases between the germline ends. This CDR3 has 14 amino acids. The chain's CDR3 is CATSDRLGNQPQHF. CDR3 bases: TGTGCCACCTCGGACAGATTGGGGAATCAGCCCCAGCATTTT.

This clone has just a few counts. The rearrangement joins TRBV14 to TRBJ2-7, with no clear D. The CDR3 is 14 amino acids. Trimming removed 2 bases at V and 3 bases at J, with 11 bases between. CDR1 is SGHDN and CDR2 is FVKESK in the germline V gene. For the CDR3, the DNA is TGTGCCAGCAGCCAACCGGGCCTCTTCTACGAGCAGTACTTC. It yields the protein CASSQPGLFYEQYF.

The chain carries TRBV9 and TRBJ2-6; D not certain. The V gene lost 4 bases and the J gene lost 0 bases, with 5 bases spanning the gap. The CDR3 runs 14 residues. The V gene's germline CDR1 is SGDLS and CDR2 YYNGEE. The CDR3 coding sequence is TGTGCCAGCAGCTGGAGCTCTGGGGCCAACGTCCTGACTTTC. Protein sequence: CASSWSSGANVLTF.

This clone has ten or more counts. The chain uses TRBV10-2 and TRBJ2-3; 7 positions match TRBD2. The CDR3 length is 15 residues. Germline values: CDR1 WSHSY, CDR2 SAAADI. This chain's CDR3 is CATSQRGGRTDTQYF. The CDR3 DNA reads TGCGCAACATCACAGCGGGGAGGGCGCACAGATACGCAGTATTTT.

The chain links TRBV27 to TRBJ2-3; no clear D gene. The germline gives CDR1 MNHEY, CDR2 SMNVEV (reference sequence). V lost 8 bases and J 5 bases, leaving 8 bases between the germline ends. The CDR3 is 11 residues long. CDR3 nucleotides: TGTGCCAGCGCCGCAATAGATACGCAGTATTTT. Its protein product is CASAAIDTQYF.

CDR3 in amino acids: CASSVGRGNEQFF. The CDR3 DNA reads as TGTGCCAGCAGCGTGGGCAGGGGCAATGAGCAGTTCTTC. The chain is built from TRBV9 and TRBJ2-1; possibly TRBD1 for D (6 bases). Germline V gives CDR1 SGDLS, CDR2 YYNGEE. The CDR3 totals 13 residues. V gave up 2 bases and J gave up 6 bases, with 9 bases separating them.

This clone came up once. CDR3 amino acids: CASGGSGTNEQFF. CDR3 bases: TGTGCCAGCGGAGGGTCAGGCACCAATGAGCAGTTCTTC. This chain joins TRBV2 and TRBJ2-1, with a weak D call TRBD2 (6 bases). Trimming stripped 8 bases from V and 6 bases from J, with 14 bases between. Germline CDR1 SNHLY, CDR2 FYNNEI. CDR3 length: 13 amino acids.

V gene TRBV7-9 combines with J gene TRBJ2-7, with D tentatively TRBD1 (5 bases). Between the trimmed V and J ends, which lost 5 bases and 0 bases, there was a span of 14 bases. This CDR3 is 15 amino acids long. Germline CDR1 SEHNR, CDR2 FQNEAQ (reference sequence). The CDR3 nucleotides read TGTGCCAGCAGCCCCAGGGCTTGGAGCTCCTACGAGCAGTACTTC. Amino acid sequence: CASSPRAWSSYEQYF.

The gene calls are TRBV25-1 and TRBJ1-2; D gene ambiguous. Germline lookup yields CDR1 MGHDK and CDR2 SYGVNS. The CDR3 consists of 13 residues. Trimming took off 5 bases at V and 8 bases at J, with 15 bases between the two ends. The CDR3 sequence: CASSQLNTEGYTF. The CDR3 nucleotides read TGTGCCAGCAGTCAACTTAACACAGAGGGCTACACCTTC.

The chain is built from TRBV19 and TRBJ2-4; possibly TRBD1 for D (6 bases). Trimming shortened V by 6 bases and J by 7 bases, and 10 bases separated the two germline ends. The germline gives CDR1 LNHDA, CDR2 SQIVND (reference sequence). CDR3 size: 12 residues. The CDR3 region has the DNA TGTGCCAGTAGGCAAACAGGGAACATTCAGTACTTC. This codes for CASRQTGNIQYF.

The rearrangement joins TRBV27 to TRBJ1-5; a weak D match, TRBD1 (5 bases). Trimming left V 5 bases short and J 0 bases short, with 14 bases between. The germline V gene has CDR1 MNHEY and CDR2 SMNVEV (reference sequence). This CDR3 has 16 residues. For the CDR3, the DNA is TGTGCCAGCAGTCCGGCCGACAGTTATAGCAATCAGCCCCAGCATTTT. Residues: CASSPADSYSNQPQHF.

This chain links TRBV19 with TRBJ1-5, with D maybe TRBD1 (5 bases). With 5 bases removed from V and 2 bases from J, the gap between germline ends came to 13 bases. Germline assignment: CDR1 LNHDA and CDR2 SQIVND (reference sequence). The CDR3 consists of 15 residues. The CDR3 region is CASSSDWGGNQPQHF. CDR3 in DNA: TGTGCCAGTAGTTCGGACTGGGGGGGCAATCAGCCCCAGCATTTT.

This chain joins TRBV14 and TRBJ2-2; perhaps D is TRBD1 or TRBD2 (5 bases each). CDR1 and CDR2 from the germline V gene are SGHDN and FVKESK. The CDR3 sequence is 12 residues long. Trimming left V 4 bases short and J 6 bases short, with 6 bases between. The CDR3 spells CASSPGPGELFF. The CDR3 coding sequence is TGTGCCAGCAGCCCGGGACCCGGGGAGCTGTTTTTT.

This chain joins TRBV28 and TRBJ1-5; D ambiguous. CDR3 length: 11 residues. Trimming shortened V by 5 bases and J by 6 bases, and 5 bases separated the two germline ends. Germline V gene lookup returns CDR1 MDHEN and CDR2 SYDVKM. The CDR3 region has the DNA TGTGCCAGCAGTGACGGTCAGCCCCAGCATTTT. Its translation: CASSDGQPQHF.

The chain recombines TRBV4-1 with TRBJ2-1; D is perhaps TRBD2 (5 bases). Germline V gene sequence: CDR1 MGHRA, CDR2 YSYEKL. Trimming took 3 bases from V and 1 from J, leaving 7 bases between them. CDR3 length equals 14 residues. The CDR3 protein is CASSHEGSYNEQFF. CDR3 coding DNA: TGCGCCAGCAGCCACGAGGGATCCTACAATGAGCAGTTCTTC.